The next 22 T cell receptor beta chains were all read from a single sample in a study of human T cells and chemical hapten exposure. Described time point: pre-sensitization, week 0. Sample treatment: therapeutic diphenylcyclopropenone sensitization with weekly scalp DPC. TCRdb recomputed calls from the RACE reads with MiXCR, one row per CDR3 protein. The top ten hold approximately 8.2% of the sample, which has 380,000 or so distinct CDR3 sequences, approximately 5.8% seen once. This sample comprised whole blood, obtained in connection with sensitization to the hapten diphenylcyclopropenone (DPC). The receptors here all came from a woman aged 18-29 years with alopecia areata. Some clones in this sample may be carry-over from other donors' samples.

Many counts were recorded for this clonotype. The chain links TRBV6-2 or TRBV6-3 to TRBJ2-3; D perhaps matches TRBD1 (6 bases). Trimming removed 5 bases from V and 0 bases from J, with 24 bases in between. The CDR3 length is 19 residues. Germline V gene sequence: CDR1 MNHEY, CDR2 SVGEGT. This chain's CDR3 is CASSSSPVAWGPSTDTQYF. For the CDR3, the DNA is TGTGCCAGCAGTAGTAGCCCTGTTGCCTGGGGGCCCAGCACAGATACGCAGTATTTT.

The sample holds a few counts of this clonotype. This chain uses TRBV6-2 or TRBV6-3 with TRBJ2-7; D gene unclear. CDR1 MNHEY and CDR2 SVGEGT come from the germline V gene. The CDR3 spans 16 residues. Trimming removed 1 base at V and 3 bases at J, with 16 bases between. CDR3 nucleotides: TGTGCCAGCAGTTACTATGGGTCCCCCCGGGTCTACGAGCAGTACTTC. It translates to CASSYYGSPRVYEQYF.

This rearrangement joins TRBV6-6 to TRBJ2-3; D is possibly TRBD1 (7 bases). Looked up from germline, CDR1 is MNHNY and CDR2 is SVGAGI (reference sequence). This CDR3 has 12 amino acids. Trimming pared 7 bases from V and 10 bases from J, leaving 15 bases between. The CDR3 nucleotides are TGTGCCAGCACCCACCAGGGGGGTCCGCAGTATTTT. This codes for CASTHQGGPQYF.

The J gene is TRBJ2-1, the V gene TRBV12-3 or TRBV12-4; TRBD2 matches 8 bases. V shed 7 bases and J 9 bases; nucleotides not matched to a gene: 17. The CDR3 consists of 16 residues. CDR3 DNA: TGTGCCAGCACCGACCTTCGAGCGGGGGTCTTCGGTGAGCAGTTCTTC. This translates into CASTDLRAGVFGEQFF.

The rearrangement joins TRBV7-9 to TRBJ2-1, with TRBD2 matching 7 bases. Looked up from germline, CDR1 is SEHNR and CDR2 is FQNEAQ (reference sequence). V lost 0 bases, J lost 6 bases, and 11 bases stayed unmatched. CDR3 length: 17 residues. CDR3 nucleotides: TGTGCCAGCAGCTTAGCCTCTCTAGCGGACGAACTCAATGAGCAGTTCTTC. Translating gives CASSLASLADELNEQFF.

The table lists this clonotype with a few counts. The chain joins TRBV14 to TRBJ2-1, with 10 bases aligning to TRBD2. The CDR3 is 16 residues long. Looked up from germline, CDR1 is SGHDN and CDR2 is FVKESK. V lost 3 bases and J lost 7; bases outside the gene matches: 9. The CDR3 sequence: CASSQILAGEGNEQFF. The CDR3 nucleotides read TGTGCCAGCAGCCAGATCCTAGCGGGGGAGGGGAATGAGCAGTTCTTC.

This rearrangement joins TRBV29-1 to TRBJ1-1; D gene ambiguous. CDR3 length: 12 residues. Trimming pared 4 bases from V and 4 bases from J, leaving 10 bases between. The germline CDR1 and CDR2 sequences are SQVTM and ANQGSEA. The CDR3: CSVGAESTEAFF. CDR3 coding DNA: TGCAGCGTTGGGGCCGAGAGCACTGAAGCTTTCTTT.

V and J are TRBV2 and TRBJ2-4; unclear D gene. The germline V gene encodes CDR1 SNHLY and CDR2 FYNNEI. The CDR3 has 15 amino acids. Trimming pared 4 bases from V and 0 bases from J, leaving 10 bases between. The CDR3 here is CASSGRTVAKNIQYF. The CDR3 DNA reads TGTGCCAGCAGTGGAAGGACGGTAGCCAAAAACATTCAGTACTTC.

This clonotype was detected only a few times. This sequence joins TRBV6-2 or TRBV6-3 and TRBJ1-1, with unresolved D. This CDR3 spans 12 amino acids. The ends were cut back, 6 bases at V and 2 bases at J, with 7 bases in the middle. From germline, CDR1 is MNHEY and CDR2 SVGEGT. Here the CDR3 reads CASSILNTEAFF. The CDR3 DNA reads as TGTGCCAGCAGCATACTAAACACTGAAGCTTTCTTT.

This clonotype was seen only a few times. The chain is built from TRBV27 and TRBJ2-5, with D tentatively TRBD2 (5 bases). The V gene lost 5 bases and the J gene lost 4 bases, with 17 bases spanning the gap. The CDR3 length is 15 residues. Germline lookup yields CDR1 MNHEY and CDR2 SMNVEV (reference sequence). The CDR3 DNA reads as TGTGCCAGCAGTCAGACCTCTAGCTACCGAGAGACCCAGTACTTC. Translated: CASSQTSSYRETQYF.

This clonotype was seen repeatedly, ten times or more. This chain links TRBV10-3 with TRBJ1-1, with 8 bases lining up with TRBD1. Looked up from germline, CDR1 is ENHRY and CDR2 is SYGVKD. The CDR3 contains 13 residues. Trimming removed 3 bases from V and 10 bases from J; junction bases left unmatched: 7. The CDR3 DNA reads TGTGCCATCAGTGAATCAGGGGGCACGGGAGCTTTCTTT. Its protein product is CAISESGGTGAFF.

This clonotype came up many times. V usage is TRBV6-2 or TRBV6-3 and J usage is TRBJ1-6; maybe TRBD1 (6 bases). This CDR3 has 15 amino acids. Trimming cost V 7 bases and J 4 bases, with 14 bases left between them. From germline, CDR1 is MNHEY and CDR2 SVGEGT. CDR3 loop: CASTKTDSYNSPLHF. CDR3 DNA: TGTGCCAGCACCAAGACGGACAGTTATAATTCACCCCTCCACTTT.

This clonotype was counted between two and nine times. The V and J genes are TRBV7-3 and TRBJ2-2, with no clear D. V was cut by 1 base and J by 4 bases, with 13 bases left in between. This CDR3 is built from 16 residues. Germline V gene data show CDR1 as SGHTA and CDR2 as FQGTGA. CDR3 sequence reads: CASSLNMAGATGELFF. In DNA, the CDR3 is TGTGCCAGCAGCTTAAATATGGCAGGCGCCACCGGGGAGCTGTTTTTT.

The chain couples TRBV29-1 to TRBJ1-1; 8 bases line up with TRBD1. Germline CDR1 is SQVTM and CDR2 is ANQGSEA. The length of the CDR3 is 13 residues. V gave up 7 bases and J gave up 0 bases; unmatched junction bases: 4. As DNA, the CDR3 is TGCAGCGGACTACAGGGGGTGAACACTGAAGCTTTCTTT. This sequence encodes CSGLQGVNTEAFF.

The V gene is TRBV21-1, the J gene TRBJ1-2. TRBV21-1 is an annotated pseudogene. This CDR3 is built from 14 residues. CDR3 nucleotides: TGTGCCAGCAGCAATACTCCCATCTTAGATGGCTACACCTTC. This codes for CASSNTPILDGYTF.

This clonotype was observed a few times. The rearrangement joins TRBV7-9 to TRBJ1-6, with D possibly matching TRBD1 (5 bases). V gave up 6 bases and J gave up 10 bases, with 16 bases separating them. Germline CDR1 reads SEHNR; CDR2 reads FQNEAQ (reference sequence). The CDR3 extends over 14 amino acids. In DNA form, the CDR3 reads TGTGCCAGCAGAACCGGGACCTGGGGGTCACCCCTCCACTTT. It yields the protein CASRTGTWGSPLHF.

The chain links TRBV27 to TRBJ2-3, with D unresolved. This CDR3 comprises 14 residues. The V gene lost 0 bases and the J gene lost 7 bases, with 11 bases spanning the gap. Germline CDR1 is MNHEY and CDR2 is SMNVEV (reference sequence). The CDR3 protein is CASSLSPPGNTQYF. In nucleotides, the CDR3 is TGTGCCAGCAGTTTATCCCCGCCCGGAAATACGCAGTATTTT.

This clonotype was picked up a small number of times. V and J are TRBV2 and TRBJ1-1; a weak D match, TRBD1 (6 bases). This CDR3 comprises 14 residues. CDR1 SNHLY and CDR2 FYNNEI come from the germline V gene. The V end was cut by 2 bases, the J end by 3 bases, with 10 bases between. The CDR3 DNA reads TGTGCCAGCAGTGAATTCGGACAGCACACTGAAGCTTTCTTT. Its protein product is CASSEFGQHTEAFF.

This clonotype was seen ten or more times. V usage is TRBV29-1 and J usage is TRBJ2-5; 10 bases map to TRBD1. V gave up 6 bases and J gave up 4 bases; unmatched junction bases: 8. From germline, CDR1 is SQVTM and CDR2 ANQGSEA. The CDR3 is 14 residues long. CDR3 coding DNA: TGCAGCGTCAAGACAGGGGGCGGCGGAGAGACCCAGTACTTC. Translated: CSVKTGGGGETQYF.

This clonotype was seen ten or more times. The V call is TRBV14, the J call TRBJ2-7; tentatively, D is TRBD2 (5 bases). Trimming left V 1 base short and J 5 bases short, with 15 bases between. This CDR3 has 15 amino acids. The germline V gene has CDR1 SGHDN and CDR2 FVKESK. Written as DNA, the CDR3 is TGTGCCAGCAGCCAAGTTCTGGGCAGGCGGGACGAGCAGTACTTC. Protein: CASSQVLGRRDEQYF.

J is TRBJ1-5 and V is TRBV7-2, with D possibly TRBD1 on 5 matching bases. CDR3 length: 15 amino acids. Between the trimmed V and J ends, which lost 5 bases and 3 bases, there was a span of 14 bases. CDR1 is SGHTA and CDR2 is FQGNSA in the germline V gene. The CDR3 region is CASSLVGRANQPQHF. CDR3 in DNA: TGTGCCAGCAGCCTGGTCGGCAGGGCCAATCAGCCCCAGCATTTT.

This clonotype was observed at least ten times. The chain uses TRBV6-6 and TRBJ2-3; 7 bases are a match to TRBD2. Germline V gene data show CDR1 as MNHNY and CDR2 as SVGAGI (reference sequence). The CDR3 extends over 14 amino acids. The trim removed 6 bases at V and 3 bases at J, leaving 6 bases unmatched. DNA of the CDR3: TGTGCCAGCAGAACTAGCGCTGGAACAGATACGCAGTATTTT. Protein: CASRTSAGTDTQYF.